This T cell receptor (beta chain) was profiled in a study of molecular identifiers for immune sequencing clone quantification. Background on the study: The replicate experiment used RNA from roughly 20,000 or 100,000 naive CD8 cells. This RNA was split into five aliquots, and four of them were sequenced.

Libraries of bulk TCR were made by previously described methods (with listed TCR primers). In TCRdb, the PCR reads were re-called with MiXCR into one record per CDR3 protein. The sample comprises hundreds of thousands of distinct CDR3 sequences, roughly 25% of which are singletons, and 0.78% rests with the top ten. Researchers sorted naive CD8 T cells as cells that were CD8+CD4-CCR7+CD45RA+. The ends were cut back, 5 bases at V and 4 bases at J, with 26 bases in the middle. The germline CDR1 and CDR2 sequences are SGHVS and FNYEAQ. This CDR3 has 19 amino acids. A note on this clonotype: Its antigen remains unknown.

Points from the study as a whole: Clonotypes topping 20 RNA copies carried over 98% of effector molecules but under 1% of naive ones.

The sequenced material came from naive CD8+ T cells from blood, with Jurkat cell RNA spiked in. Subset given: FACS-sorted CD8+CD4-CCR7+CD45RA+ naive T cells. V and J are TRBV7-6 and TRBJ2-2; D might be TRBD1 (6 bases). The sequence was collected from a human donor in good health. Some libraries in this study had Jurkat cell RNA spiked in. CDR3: CASSPTPDGQGRTTGELFF. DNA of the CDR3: TGTGCCAGCAGCCCAACCCCGGACGGGCAGGGGCGGACCACCGGGGAGCTGTTTTTT.